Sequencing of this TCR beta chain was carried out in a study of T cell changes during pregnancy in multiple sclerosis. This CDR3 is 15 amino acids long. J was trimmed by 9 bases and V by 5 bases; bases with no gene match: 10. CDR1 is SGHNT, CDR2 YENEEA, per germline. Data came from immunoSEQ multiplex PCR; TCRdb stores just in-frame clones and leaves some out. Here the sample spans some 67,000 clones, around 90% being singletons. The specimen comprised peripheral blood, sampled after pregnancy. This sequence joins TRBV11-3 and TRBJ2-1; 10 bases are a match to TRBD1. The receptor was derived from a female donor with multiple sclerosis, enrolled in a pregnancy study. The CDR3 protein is CASSPRSRQGAEQFF. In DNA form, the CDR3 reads TGTGCCAGCAGCCCTCGTTCGCGACAGGGGGCTGAGCAGTTCTTC.